This entry lists 30 T cell receptor beta chains sequenced from one sample in a study of cytomegalovirus exposure and HLA in healthy donors. The PCR was carried out with 60 Vbeta primers and 13 Jbeta primers. The protocol was immunoSEQ multiplex PCR, while the TCRdb copy is restricted to in-frame clones and leaves out a portion. The data contain about 200,000 clones, 79% of them seen just once; the ten biggest clones take up roughly 4.5%. The specimen sequenced was PBMCs. The source of these receptors is a woman aged 25 to 39 in good health and CMV-seropositive.

The rearrangement links TRBV20-1 to TRBJ1-1, with D possibly TRBD1 on 5 matching bases. The length of the CDR3 is 11 residues. CDR1 DFQATT and CDR2 SNEGSKA come from the germline V gene (reference sequence). The DNA of the CDR3 is TGCTCGGGGGAGGGCGGCACTGAAGCTTTCTTT. Translated: CSGEGGTEAFF.

V gene TRBV30 combines with J gene TRBJ2-4, with D possibly being TRBD2 (6 bases). CDR3 length: 13 amino acids. CDR1 and CDR2 (germline): GTSNPN, SVGIG (reference sequence). Deletions cut 1 base from V and 10 bases from J, with 14 bases between. CDR3 coding DNA: TGTGCCTGGAGTGGACGGCGGGGCCAAATTCAGTACTTC. Amino acids: CAWSGRRGQIQYF.

This chain links TRBV11-2 with TRBJ2-7; D unclear. The germline V and J ends were trimmed by 4 bases and 1 base, with 14 bases remaining between them. Germline loops: CDR1 SGHAT, CDR2 FQNNGV. This CDR3 has 15 amino acids. CDR3 loop: CASSSNTAFSYEQYF. The CDR3 DNA reads TGTGCCAGCAGCTCGAACACAGCTTTTTCCTACGAGCAGTACTTC.

J is TRBJ2-1 and V is TRBV4-1; tentative D call: TRBD1 (8 bases). Germline V gene lookup returns CDR1 MGHRA and CDR2 YSYEKL. Trimming left V 2 bases short and J 1 base short, with 12 bases between. The CDR3 is 16 residues long. CDR3 protein: CASSQTGGGSYNEQFF. CDR3 coding DNA: TGCGCCAGCAGCCAAACAGGGGGGGGTTCCTACAATGAGCAGTTCTTC.

This sequence joins TRBV30 and TRBJ2-1, with D uncertain. Germline V gives CDR1 GTSNPN, CDR2 SVGIG (reference sequence). Trimming cost V 3 bases and J 0 bases, with 12 bases left between them. This CDR3 comprises 15 residues. CDR3 nucleotide sequence: TGTGCCTGGAGCTTCGACTCCTCCTCCTACAATGAGCAGTTCTTC. Translating it yields CAWSFDSSSYNEQFF.

The gene calls are TRBV7-9 and TRBJ1-3; no reliable D call. This CDR3 contains 15 residues. Germline values: CDR1 SEHNR, CDR2 FQNEAQ (reference sequence). V lost 5 bases and J 4 bases, leaving 15 bases between the germline ends. CDR3 nucleotide sequence: TGTGCCAGCAGCCAACGGGGTGTGGGAGGAAACACCATATATTTT. Protein: CASSQRGVGGNTIYF.

The chain couples TRBV18 to TRBJ1-2; 9 positions agree with TRBD1. J was trimmed by 8 bases and V by 3 bases; bases with no gene match: 7. There are 14 residues in the CDR3. Germline-derived CDR1 and CDR2 are KGHSH and LQKENI. The chain's CDR3 is CASSPPGQGQGYTF. The CDR3, as DNA: TGTGCCAGCTCACCGCCGGGACAGGGTCAGGGCTACACCTTC.

The chain uses TRBV19 and TRBJ2-7; D is possibly TRBD1 (7 bases). This CDR3 is built from 15 residues. From germline, CDR1 is LNHDA and CDR2 SQIVND (reference sequence). Trimming took off 1 base at V and 3 bases at J, with 13 bases between the two ends. The CDR3 sequence is CASSIVGQGGYEQYF. The DNA of the CDR3 is TGTGCCAGTAGTATAGTCGGGCAGGGGGGCTACGAGCAGTACTTC. The variable domain in full, completed from reference TRBV19 and TRBJ2-7, reads DGGITQSPKYLFRKEGQNVTLSCEQNLNHDAMYWYRQDPGQGLRLIYYSQIVNDFQKGDIAEGYSVSREKKESFPLTVTSAQKNPTAFYLCASSIVGQGGYEQYFGPGTRLTVT.

This clone was recorded once. Other DNA sequences of this sample code for an identical CDR3. The chain links TRBV9 to TRBJ2-6; D gene unclear. CDR1 and CDR2 from the germline V gene are SGDLS and YYNGEE. CDR3 length equals 17 residues. The germline V and J ends were trimmed by 3 bases and 0 bases, with 13 bases remaining between them. CDR3 sequence: CASSGRHTVSGANVLTF. In nucleotides, the CDR3 is TGTGCCAGCAGCGGCCGGCATACAGTCTCTGGGGCCAACGTCCTGACTTTC.

The chain couples TRBV19 to TRBJ2-2; TRBD2 might be the D (6 bases). The CDR3 has 16 amino acids. The germline CDR1 and CDR2 sequences are LNHDA and SQIVND (reference sequence). V lost 5 bases, J lost 2 bases, and 15 bases lay in between. In DNA, the CDR3 is TGTGCCAGTAGTGCTCCCGGGACTCTTAACACCGGGGAGCTGTTTTTT. It translates to CASSAPGTLNTGELFF.

This clone was detected a few times. The chain recombines TRBV11-2 with TRBJ2-7; D call uncertain. Germline lookup yields CDR1 SGHAT and CDR2 FQNNGV. V gave up 1 base and J gave up 5 bases, with 24 bases separating them. CDR3 length equals 18 residues. The CDR3 nucleotides are TGTGCCAGCAGCTTAGTGGCCAGCCTGCGGTCTCAAAGGAACGAGCAGTACTTC. Its protein product is CASSLVASLRSQRNEQYF.

The chain employs TRBV4-2 and TRBJ2-5; the match to TRBD2 covers 11 bases. CDR3 length: 17 amino acids. Germline V gene data show CDR1 as LGHNA and CDR2 as YNFKEQ. V lost 2 bases to trimming and J lost 7 bases; unmatched junction nucleotides: 12. The CDR3 reads CASSQRTGTSGPGTQYF. The CDR3 DNA reads TGTGCCAGCAGCCAACGAACCGGGACTAGCGGCCCGGGGACCCAGTACTTC.

The chain couples TRBV6-1 to TRBJ2-7; 12 nucleotides line up with TRBD2. Unmatched junction bases numbered 15, after V lost 4 bases and J lost 8 bases. The CDR3 covers 17 residues. CDR1 is MNHNS, CDR2 SASEGT, per germline. CDR3 coding DNA: TGTGCCAGCAGTGGGCTACTAGCGGGGGGACCCTCCGGCCAGCAGTACTTC. Translation gives CASSGLLAGGPSGQQYF.

The CDR3 protein is CASMDGGNTEAFF. In DNA, the CDR3 is TGTGCCAGCATGGATGGAGGGAACACTGAAGCTTTCTTT. The rearrangement uses TRBV6-5 and TRBJ1-1, with D uncertain. Germline assignment: CDR1 MNHEY and CDR2 SVGAGI. This CDR3 has 13 amino acids. V shed 7 bases and J shed 1 base, with 10 bases lying between them.

This clone was found once. The rearrangement uses TRBV7-6 and TRBJ2-7, with D perhaps matching TRBD2 (6 bases). Trimming removed 3 bases from V and 2 bases from J, with 11 bases in between. The CDR3 loop spans 14 amino acids. The germline gives CDR1 SGHVS, CDR2 FNYEAQ. Here the CDR3 DNA reads TGTGCCAGCAGCTTTGGGGAGGACACCTACGAGCAGTACTTC. Its translation: CASSFGEDTYEQYF.

The chain joins TRBV11-2 to TRBJ2-5; D possibly corresponds to TRBD1 (5 bases). V gave up 1 base and J gave up 2 bases, with 8 bases separating them. This CDR3 region has 14 residues. Germline V gives CDR1 SGHAT, CDR2 FQNNGV. The CDR3 bases are TGTGCCAGCAGCTTAGGGACACAGCAAGAGACCCAGTACTTC. Its translation is CASSLGTQQETQYF.

The chain links TRBV11-3 to TRBJ2-2; TRBD1 matches at 7 bases. From germline, CDR1 is SGHNT and CDR2 YENEEA. The CDR3 covers 15 residues. V shed 4 bases, J shed 3 bases, and the junction held 5 bases outside the gene matches. CDR3 bases: TGTGCCAGCAGCTCAGGGGGATGGGACACCGGGGAGCTGTTTTTT. Encoded protein: CASSSGGWDTGELFF.

The chain has TRBV6-1 and TRBJ2-5; 8 nucleotides agree with TRBD1. Germline-derived CDR1 and CDR2 are MNHNS and SASEGT. CDR3 length: 15 amino acids. With V trimmed by 3 bases and J by 3 bases, 6 bases remained unmatched. The DNA for the CDR3 is TGTGCCAGCAGTGACTTCAGGGGGCCGGAAGAGACCCAGTACTTC. It encodes CASSDFRGPEETQYF.

The chain uses TRBV12-5 and TRBJ1-2; 8 bases map to TRBD1. The CDR3 length is 16 residues. Germline CDR1 is LGHNT and CDR2 is FRNRAP. J lost 5 bases, V lost 1 base, and 9 bases had no gene match. The chain's CDR3 is CASGLGRGRGGYGYTF. In nucleotides, the CDR3 is TGTGCTAGTGGTTTGGGCAGGGGGCGCGGTGGGTATGGCTACACCTTC.

The chain links TRBV5-6 to TRBJ2-7; a weak D match, TRBD2 (6 bases). Germline V lookup: CDR1 SGHDT, CDR2 YYEEEE. V lost 2 bases, J lost 0 bases, and 12 bases lay in between. CDR3 length: 15 amino acids. CDR3 sequence reads: CASSLSGGSSYEQYF. DNA of the CDR3: TGTGCCAGCAGCTTATCCGGGGGTAGCTCCTACGAGCAGTACTTC.

The chain combines TRBV6-1 with TRBJ2-1, with TRBD1 as a possible D gene (6 bases). V was cut by 4 bases and J by 4 bases, with 11 bases left in between. This CDR3 has 14 amino acids. Per germline, CDR1 MNHNS and CDR2 SASEGT. Here the CDR3 reads CASSVLGGYNEQFF. The CDR3 DNA follows: TGTGCCAGCAGTGTCTTAGGGGGATACAATGAGCAGTTCTTC.

The chain carries TRBV27 and TRBJ2-5, with 11 bases aligning to TRBD2. The V segment lost 5 bases and the J segment 5 bases; nucleotides outside the gene matches: 7. CDR3 length: 15 residues. From germline, CDR1 is MNHEY and CDR2 SMNVEV (reference sequence). CDR3 amino acids: CASSPTSGSYETQYF. The CDR3 region has the DNA TGTGCCAGCAGTCCCACTAGCGGGAGTTATGAGACCCAGTACTTC.

This clone was recorded once. The V gene is TRBV6-5, the J gene TRBJ2-7; D is possibly TRBD2 (6 bases). The CDR3 runs 13 residues. The ends were cut back, 6 bases at V and 1 base at J, with 10 bases in the middle. Germline CDR1 reads MNHEY; CDR2 reads SVGAGI. The chain's CDR3 is CASRGLSSYEQYF. CDR3 DNA sequence: TGTGCCAGCAGGGGACTTTCTTCCTACGAGCAGTACTTC.

A word on this clone: The same CDR3 is also encoded by other DNA sequences in this sample. This rearrangement joins TRBV4-2 to TRBJ2-6, with unresolved D. With 0 bases removed from V and 0 bases from J, the gap between germline ends came to 9 bases. Per germline, CDR1 LGHNA and CDR2 YNFKEQ. The CDR3 consists of 17 residues. The CDR3 sequence: CASSQEPTGSGANVLTF. The CDR3 bases are TGTGCCAGCAGCCAAGAGCCGACGGGCTCTGGGGCCAACGTCCTGACTTTC.

The chain uses TRBV6-6 and TRBJ1-1; D not resolved. The V gene lost 6 bases and the J gene lost 5 bases, with 13 bases spanning the gap. CDR3 size: 13 residues. Germline V gives CDR1 MNHNY, CDR2 SVGAGI (reference sequence). The CDR3 is CASRVLEETEAFF. As DNA, the CDR3 is TGTGCCAGCAGGGTGTTAGAGGAGACTGAAGCTTTCTTT.

The chain carries TRBV18 and TRBJ2-7, with 7 positions matching TRBD1. V was clipped by 5 bases and J by 2 bases; unmatched bases: 6. The CDR3 runs 14 residues. The germline gives CDR1 KGHSH, CDR2 LQKENI. CDR3 region: CASSAGTEAYEQYF. Written as DNA, the CDR3 is TGTGCCAGCTCAGCCGGGACAGAAGCCTACGAGCAGTACTTC.

The chain is built from TRBV11-2 and TRBJ2-2; tentatively, D is TRBD2 (5 bases). The CDR3 spans 16 residues. V lost 4 bases to trimming and J lost 4 bases, with 16 bases between them. Looked up from germline, CDR1 is SGHAT and CDR2 is FQNNGV. As DNA, the CDR3 is TGTGCCAGCAGCTCCCCCGGGGATCTGATCACCGGGGAGCTGTTTTTT. Translating gives CASSSPGDLITGELFF.

This clone was recorded a few times. The same CDR3 is also encoded by other DNA sequences in this sample. The chain joins TRBV18 to TRBJ1-1; D not resolved. Germline loops: CDR1 KGHSH, CDR2 LQKENI. V lost 2 bases to trimming and J lost 1 base, with 5 bases between them. This CDR3 spans 13 amino acids. The CDR3 DNA reads as TGTGCCAGCTCACCAACCAGGAACACTGAAGCTTTCTTT. Translating gives CASSPTRNTEAFF.

The gene calls are TRBV7-8 and TRBJ2-4; D gene ambiguous. V shed 4 bases and J shed 0 bases, with 10 bases lying between them. Germline V lookup: CDR1 SGHVS, CDR2 FQNEAQ. This CDR3 comprises 15 residues. As DNA, the CDR3 is TGTGCCAGCAGCTCGGGTACCATAGCCAAAAACATTCAGTACTTC. Translation gives CASSSGTIAKNIQYF.

This chain uses TRBV30 with TRBJ1-1; no firm D call. This CDR3 contains 12 residues. Deletions cut 4 bases from V and 3 bases from J, with 9 bases between. The germline V gene has CDR1 GTSNPN and CDR2 SVGIG (reference sequence). CDR3 in amino acids: CAWNEADTEAFF. The CDR3 nucleotides are TGTGCCTGGAACGAGGCTGACACTGAAGCTTTCTTT.